One sample yielded the 29 T cell receptor beta chains listed below, sequenced in a study of T cell responses to AZD1222 COVID-19 vaccine. Sequencing used immunoSEQ multiplex PCR; TCRdb keeps in-frame clones, though not all of them. The table lists about 120,000 clones, 70% to 90% of them singletons. The specimen was peripheral blood, collected on day 0 of AZD1222 vaccination. The origin of the receptors is an adult in good health.

The chain recombines TRBV18 with TRBJ2-6; D remains ambiguous. The V and J ends lost 3 bases and 4 bases respectively, with 13 bases between them. The CDR3 has 16 amino acids. Germline CDR1 is KGHSH and CDR2 is LQKENI. The CDR3 loop reads CASSPLGSLGANVLTF. CDR3 DNA sequence: TGTGCCAGCTCACCCTTGGGGTCTTTGGGGGCCAACGTCCTGACTTTC.

The chain employs TRBV5-1 and TRBJ2-3, with 11 positions matching TRBD2. The CDR3 extends over 19 amino acids. V was pared by 3 bases and J by 1 base, with 13 bases of the junction left unmatched. Germline CDR1 SGHRS, CDR2 YFSETQ. CDR3 DNA sequence: TGCGCCAGCAGCTCCTGGACTAGCGGGCCCTCTACCCGCACAGATACGCAGTATTTT. This translates into CASSSWTSGPSTRTDTQYF.

The chain employs TRBV7-8 and TRBJ1-6; D might be TRBD1 (5 bases). V was pared by 2 bases and J by 7 bases, with 12 bases between. This CDR3 has 15 residues. The germline V gene has CDR1 SGHVS and CDR2 FQNEAQ. The CDR3 loop is CASSLFQGRNSPLHF. The CDR3 DNA follows: TGTGCCAGCAGCTTATTTCAGGGCCGGAATTCACCCCTCCACTTT.

The V call is TRBV5-1, the J call TRBJ2-3; D remains ambiguous. Germline loops: CDR1 SGHRS, CDR2 YFSETQ. V dropped 6 bases and J dropped 0 bases, with 8 bases sitting between them. This CDR3 contains 13 residues. CDR3 nucleotides: TGCGCCAGCACTCAGTCTAGCACAGATACGCAGTATTTT. This codes for CASTQSSTDTQYF.

The J gene is TRBJ2-3, the V gene TRBV6-5; D gene uncertain. Germline V lookup: CDR1 MNHEY, CDR2 SVGAGI. This CDR3 spans 14 amino acids. V was pared by 2 bases and J by 0 bases, with 6 bases between. DNA of the CDR3: TGTGCCAGCAGTTACGGGATTAGCACAGATACGCAGTATTTT. Encoded protein: CASSYGISTDTQYF.

The CDR3 loop reads CASSARRQGANEQYF. CDR3 nucleotide sequence: TGTGCCAGCAGCGCCCGGAGACAGGGGGCAAACGAGCAGTACTTC. The chain has TRBV7-4 and TRBJ2-7; TRBD1 matches 10 bases. V was clipped by 5 bases and J by 5 bases; unmatched bases: 9. Germline V lookup: CDR1 SGHVT, CDR2 SQSDAQ. The CDR3 covers 15 residues.

The rearrangement uses TRBV6-1 and TRBJ1-4; D is undetermined. This CDR3 is built from 15 residues. From germline, CDR1 is MNHNS and CDR2 SASEGT. The V end was cut by 3 bases, the J end by 0 bases, with 8 bases between. CDR3 nucleotide sequence: TGTGCCAGCAGTGATGCCCCTTCAACTAATGAAAAACTGTTTTTT. This gives the protein CASSDAPSTNEKLFF.

This clone is a singleton in its sample. The V gene is TRBV5-4, the J gene TRBJ2-2; 8 nucleotides match TRBD1. CDR3 length: 15 amino acids. V lost 4 bases, J lost 4 bases, and 6 bases stayed unmatched. In germline, CDR1 is SGHNT, CDR2 YYREEE (reference sequence). The CDR3 loop reads CASSLGQAGTGELFF. CDR3 in DNA: TGTGCCAGCAGCCTGGGACAGGCGGGCACCGGGGAGCTGTTTTTT.

Notes on this clone: At the DNA level, this CDR3 is encoded by other sequences in the same sample as well. The gene calls are TRBV2 and TRBJ2-7; TRBD2 matches at 14 bases. With V trimmed by 5 bases and J by 2 bases, 2 bases remained unmatched. The germline V gene has CDR1 SNHLY and CDR2 FYNNEI. The CDR3 extends over 15 amino acids. CDR3 in amino acids: CASSLTSGRAYEQYF. In nucleotides, the CDR3 is TGTGCCAGCAGTTTGACTAGCGGGAGGGCCTACGAGCAGTACTTC.

The chain employs TRBV5-1 and TRBJ2-2, with a weak D call TRBD1 (6 bases). Trimming left V 0 bases short and J 3 bases short, with 9 bases between. CDR3 size: 15 residues. Germline V lookup: CDR1 SGHRS, CDR2 YFSETQ. CDR3 residues: CASSLVTGYTGELFF. CDR3 coding DNA: TGCGCCAGCAGCTTGGTAACAGGGTACACCGGGGAGCTGTTTTTT.

The chain's CDR3 is CASSKRQGGTEAFF. The CDR3 bases are TGCGCCAGCAGCAAAAGACAGGGAGGCACTGAAGCTTTCTTT. This chain connects TRBV5-1 to TRBJ1-1; TRBD1 agrees at 7 bases. V lost 4 bases to trimming and J lost 4 bases; unmatched junction nucleotides: 7. The CDR3 is made up of 14 amino acids. CDR1 is SGHRS and CDR2 is YFSETQ in the germline V gene.

This chain links TRBV28 with TRBJ1-5, with a weak D call TRBD1 (5 bases). Germline CDR1 MDHEN, CDR2 SYDVKM. The CDR3 extends over 16 amino acids. V was clipped by 6 bases and J by 2 bases, with 17 bases between them. In DNA, the CDR3 is TGTGCCAGCAGCCTCCGGGGAGGGGCTGGCAATCAGCCCCAGCATTTT. Translated: CASSLRGGAGNQPQHF.

V usage is TRBV5-1 and J usage is TRBJ1-3; D is unresolved. Between the trimmed V and J ends, which lost 4 bases and 0 bases, there was a span of 8 bases. CDR1 is SGHRS, CDR2 YFSETQ, per germline. The CDR3 is made up of 14 amino acids. CDR3 nucleotides: TGCGCCAGCAGCGATCTTAGCTCTGGAAACACCATATATTTT. Encoded protein: CASSDLSSGNTIYF.

The chain links TRBV3-1 (or the pseudogene TRBV3-2) to TRBJ1-4; TRBD1 is a possible D gene (6 bases). CDR3 length equals 15 residues. Germline CDR1 is LGHDT and CDR2 is YNNKEL (reference sequence). The V end was cut by 4 bases, the J end by 8 bases, with 17 bases between. As DNA, the CDR3 is TGTGCCAGCAGCCTTCTGGGAGCAGGGGACGAAAAACTGTTTTTT. Protein: CASSLLGAGDEKLFF.

The gene calls are TRBV7-8 and TRBJ2-3; D gene unclear. The length of the CDR3 is 14 residues. Germline V CDR1 and CDR2: SGHVS, FQNEAQ. Trimming pared 8 bases from V and 0 bases from J, leaving 12 bases between. The chain's CDR3 is CASARAPSTDTQYF. The CDR3 DNA sequence: TGTGCCAGCGCTAGAGCACCTAGCACAGATACGCAGTATTTT.

The chain combines TRBV2 with TRBJ1-2; D gene unclear. The CDR3 loop spans 13 amino acids. The V gene's germline CDR1 is SNHLY and CDR2 FYNNEI. Trimming pared 6 bases from V and 1 base from J, leaving 9 bases between. The CDR3 DNA sequence: TGTGCCAGCAGCTTTATGAATAACTATGGCTACACCTTC. This gives the protein CASSFMNNYGYTF.

As DNA, the CDR3 is TGTGCCAGCACAGGGCTAGCGGGAGGGGCCGATACGCAGTATTTT. Its protein product is CASTGLAGGADTQYF. The rearrangement joins TRBV2 to TRBJ2-3, with 12 bases aligning to TRBD2. CDR1 SNHLY and CDR2 FYNNEI come from the germline V gene. This CDR3 is 15 amino acids long. Trimming took 7 bases from V and 6 from J; bases not matched to a gene: 8.

This clone occurred once. The chain carries TRBV7-9 and TRBJ1-1; D may be TRBD1 (6 bases). Germline lookup yields CDR1 SEHNR and CDR2 FQNEAQ (reference sequence). CDR3 length: 14 amino acids. Trimming shortened V by 1 base and J by 10 bases, and 16 bases separated the two germline ends. This CDR3 is CASSLGDIITGAFF. The CDR3 region has the DNA TGTGCCAGCAGCTTAGGGGACATCATTACCGGAGCTTTCTTT.

This clone was seen a handful of times. The rearrangement links TRBV7-2 to TRBJ2-7; no clear D gene. Germline V gene data show CDR1 as SGHTA and CDR2 as FQGNSA. This CDR3 spans 13 amino acids. The germline V and J ends were trimmed by 5 bases and 1 base, with 9 bases remaining between them. The CDR3 DNA reads TGTGCCAGCAGCCCGAAGGTGTCCTACGAGCAGTACTTC. This translates into CASSPKVSYEQYF.

The rearrangement links TRBV9 to TRBJ2-1; 9 nucleotides agree with TRBD2. Looked up from germline, CDR1 is SGDLS and CDR2 is YYNGEE. Unmatched junction bases numbered 6, after V lost 0 bases and J lost 5 bases. There are 16 residues in the CDR3. The CDR3 DNA follows: TGTGCCAGCAGCGTAGGATCGACTAGCGGTCACAATGAGCAGTTCTTC. The encoded protein is CASSVGSTSGHNEQFF.

The V and J genes are TRBV25-1 and TRBJ1-1; D remains ambiguous. Trimming shortened V by 1 base and J by 0 bases, and 9 bases separated the two germline ends. CDR1 MGHDK and CDR2 SYGVNS come from the germline V gene. This CDR3 region has 15 residues. CDR3 in amino acids: CASSESGRMNTEAFF. Here the CDR3 DNA reads TGTGCCAGCAGTGAATCTGGTCGGATGAACACTGAAGCTTTCTTT. Full variable domain (missing parts from reference TRBV25-1 and TRBJ1-1): EADIYQTPRYLVIGTGKKITLECSQTMGHDKMYWYQQDPGMELHLIHYSYGVNSTEKGDLSSESTVSRIRTEHFPLTLESARPSHTSQYLCASSESGRMNTEAFFGQGTRLTVV.

The CDR3 sequence: CASSFRSQAKNIQYF. The CDR3 DNA sequence: TGTGCCAGCAGCTTTCGCAGTCAAGCCAAAAACATTCAGTACTTC. The chain uses TRBV5-6 and TRBJ2-4, with no clear D. Germline lookup yields CDR1 SGHDT and CDR2 YYEEEE. This CDR3 is 15 amino acids long. V shed 2 bases and J shed 0 bases, with 9 bases lying between them.

V is TRBV5-1 and J is TRBJ1-2; D possibly corresponds to TRBD1 (5 bases). The CDR3 totals 15 residues. Trimming took off 0 bases at V and 7 bases at J, with 16 bases between the two ends. Germline assignment: CDR1 SGHRS and CDR2 YFSETQ. The CDR3 region has the DNA TGCGCCAGCAGCTTGGTCGCGGGGCCGCCGGGTGGCTACACCTTC. This gives the protein CASSLVAGPPGGYTF.

In its sample, this clone was seen once. V is TRBV7-2 and J is TRBJ1-6; weak D call: TRBD1 (6 bases). CDR1 SGHTA and CDR2 FQGNSA come from the germline V gene. Trimming pared 2 bases from V and 4 bases from J, leaving 9 bases between. CDR3 length: 15 amino acids. The CDR3 loop is CASSLSGTYNSPLHF. DNA of the CDR3: TGTGCCAGCAGCTTATCCGGGACATATAATTCACCCCTCCACTTT.

This chain links TRBV7-9 with TRBJ1-6; 8 bases map to TRBD1. The CDR3 sequence is 14 residues long. After removal of 6 bases from V and 10 bases from J, the junction contained 8 bases not matched to a gene. Germline assignment: CDR1 SEHNR and CDR2 FQNEAQ (reference sequence). CDR3 protein: CASSQDRGGSPLHF. The CDR3 DNA reads TGTGCCAGCAGTCAAGACAGGGGAGGGTCACCCCTCCACTTT.

The chain joins TRBV5-6 to TRBJ1-2; weak D call: TRBD1 (6 bases). CDR3 size: 17 residues. From germline, CDR1 is SGHDT and CDR2 YYEEEE. V lost 3 bases and J lost 4, with 22 bases in between. Here the CDR3 DNA reads TGTGCCAGCAGCTCCGTAACTAACAGGGAGGCCACCTATGGCTACACCTTC. It specifies CASSSVTNREATYGYTF. Looking up the rest from reference TRBV5-6 and TRBJ1-2 gives the full variable domain: DAGVTQSPTHLIKTRGQQVTLRCSPKSGHDTVSWYQQALGQGPQFIFQYYEEEERQRGNFPDRFSGHQFPNYSSELNVNALLLGDSALYLCASSSVTNREATYGYTFGSGTRLTVV.

V gene TRBV7-2 combines with J gene TRBJ1-2; a possible D gene is TRBD1 (6 bases). CDR3 length equals 15 residues. CDR1 and CDR2 (germline): SGHTA, FQGNSA. Deletions cut 1 base from V and 0 bases from J, with 9 bases between. As DNA, the CDR3 is TGTGCCAGCAGCTTAGTTTCAGGGGCTAACTATGGCTACACCTTC. As protein: CASSLVSGANYGYTF.

J is TRBJ1-2 and V is TRBV28; D unclear. Trimming cost V 1 base and J 8 bases, with 8 bases left between them. This CDR3 has 12 amino acids. The germline CDR1 and CDR2 sequences are MDHEN and SYDVKM. The CDR3 DNA sequence: TGTGCCAGCAGTTTATCCGCAAAGGGCTACACCTTC. It is translated as CASSLSAKGYTF.

CDR3 in DNA: TGTGCCACCAGCAGAGATCCGCAGGGTGTTCAAGAGACCCAGTACTTC. Encoded protein: CATSRDPQGVQETQYF. This chain connects TRBV15 to TRBJ2-5; possible D gene TRBD1, 5 bases. CDR3 length: 16 residues. Germline loops: CDR1 LNHNV, CDR2 YYDKDF (reference sequence). V dropped 0 bases and J dropped 2 bases, with 13 bases sitting between them.